A single sample gave rise to the 18 T cell receptor beta chains below, sequenced in a study of cytomegalovirus exposure and HLA in healthy donors. Amplification used 60 Vbeta primers and 13 Jbeta primers. The repertoire was sequenced with immunoSEQ multiplex PCR; TCRdb's copy has only in-frame clones and lacks some. This table holds under 200,000 clones, 75% to 85% found once. Source material: PBMCs. The origin of the receptors is a girl aged 2 to 10 in good health and CMV-seropositive.

This clone was detected once. The chain couples TRBV4-1 to TRBJ1-1, with unresolved D. Germline CDR1 and CDR2: MGHRA and YSYEKL. Trimming pared 1 base from V and 2 bases from J, leaving 5 bases between. The CDR3 is 13 residues long. The CDR3 loop reads CASSQARNTEAFF. In DNA, the CDR3 is TGCGCCAGCAGCCAAGCGCGTAACACTGAAGCTTTCTTT.

The V gene is TRBV4-1, the J gene TRBJ2-7; D might be TRBD1 (6 bases). In germline, CDR1 is MGHRA, CDR2 YSYEKL. The CDR3 totals 16 residues. V was clipped by 1 base and J by 6 bases, with 19 bases between them. CDR3 sequence: CASSQVRAGVFREQYF. The CDR3 DNA follows: TGCGCCAGCAGCCAAGTTCGGGCAGGGGTGTTTCGCGAGCAGTACTTC.

This chain uses TRBV2 with TRBJ2-7; D is uncertain. From germline, CDR1 is SNHLY and CDR2 FYNNEI. The CDR3 is 11 residues long. Trimming took off 6 bases at V and 2 bases at J, with 5 bases between the two ends. CDR3 residues: CASRAAYEQYF. The CDR3 nucleotides read TGTGCCAGCAGGGCCGCCTACGAGCAGTACTTC.

This chain connects TRBV4-1 to TRBJ2-7; 8 bases are a match to TRBD2. The germline gives CDR1 MGHRA, CDR2 YSYEKL. The CDR3 consists of 17 residues. Trimming at V came to 0 bases and at J to 3 bases, leaving 10 bases not matched to a gene. The DNA for the CDR3 is TGCGCCAGCAGCCAAGACGGGGGGGCTAGCGGGCTCTACGAGCAGTACTTC. This sequence encodes CASSQDGGASGLYEQYF.

The chain has TRBV21-1 and TRBJ1-5; the D call TRBD1 from the table was never checked on the DNA. TRBV21-1 is classified as a pseudogene. This CDR3 is 15 amino acids long. CDR3 residues: CASSKAPGSNQPQHF. CDR3 DNA: TGTGCCAGCAGCAAAGCCCCAGGGTCAAATCAGCCCCAGCATTTT.

This clone was detected only a few times. The V and J genes are TRBV10-3 and TRBJ2-3, with 14 bases matching TRBD2. This CDR3 comprises 17 residues. The V gene's germline CDR1 is ENHRY and CDR2 SYGVKD. The J segment lost 4 bases and the V segment lost 3 bases, leaving 6 bases of the junction unmatched. In DNA, the CDR3 is TGTGCCATCAGTGACCCAAAGACTAGCGGGAGGGCAGATACGCAGTATTTT. Its translation is CAISDPKTSGRADTQYF.

The chain couples TRBV19 to TRBJ2-7, with TRBD2 identical over 9 bases. J was trimmed by 4 bases and V by 3 bases; bases with no gene match: 7. Per germline, CDR1 LNHDA and CDR2 SQIVND (reference sequence). There are 15 residues in the CDR3. CDR3 sequence: CASSIGSSGAYEQYF. In nucleotides, the CDR3 is TGTGCCAGTAGTATCGGTTCTAGCGGGGCATACGAGCAGTACTTC.

This clone occurred once. The gene calls are TRBV5-5 and TRBJ1-2; 8 bases agree with TRBD1. J was trimmed by 8 bases and V by 2 bases; bases with no gene match: 5. In germline, CDR1 is SGHKS, CDR2 YYEKEE (reference sequence). The CDR3 runs 13 residues. CDR3 DNA: TGTGCCAGCAGCTTTCAGGGGGCGGGCGGCTACACCTTC. This codes for CASSFQGAGGYTF.

The chain combines TRBV7-9 with TRBJ2-1; no clear D gene. V shed 3 bases and J shed 2 bases, with 11 bases lying between them. The germline gives CDR1 SEHNR, CDR2 FQNEAQ (reference sequence). The CDR3 extends over 15 amino acids. CDR3 bases: TGTGCCAGCAGCTTCCTGAGATCCACCTACAATGAGCAGTTCTTC. Amino acids: CASSFLRSTYNEQFF.

The chain is built from TRBV2 and TRBJ1-6, with TRBD1 matching over 9 bases. The CDR3 is 16 amino acids. The germline V gene encodes CDR1 SNHLY and CDR2 FYNNEI. V lost 6 bases, J lost 10 bases, and 13 bases stayed unmatched. CDR3 protein: CASRWRGQGTGSPLHF. CDR3 coding DNA: TGTGCCAGCAGGTGGCGGGGACAGGGTACGGGATCACCCCTCCACTTT. Full variable domain (rest looked up from reference TRBV2 and TRBJ1-6): EPEVTQTPSHQVTQMGQEVILRCVPISNHLYFYWYRQILGQKVEFLVSFYNNEISEKSEIFDDQFSVERPDGSNFTLKIRSTKLEDSAMYFCASRWRGQGTGSPLHFGNGTRLTVT.

The genes are TRBV6-5 and TRBJ2-3; D perhaps matches TRBD1 (6 bases). There are 13 residues in the CDR3. V dropped 6 bases and J dropped 0 bases, with 7 bases sitting between them. Per the germline V gene, CDR1 is MNHEY and CDR2 is SVGAGI. CDR3 in DNA: TGTGCCAGCAGCACAGGGAGCACAGATACGCAGTATTTT. Its translation is CASSTGSTDTQYF.

This chain uses TRBV7-6 with TRBJ1-4; D is possibly TRBD1 (5 bases). V lost 4 bases, J lost 13 bases, and 22 bases lay in between. The germline CDR1 and CDR2 sequences are SGHVS and FNYEAQ. The CDR3 extends over 15 amino acids. CDR3 sequence: CASSSSGRASLGLFF. The CDR3 DNA reads TGTGCCAGCAGCTCCTCGGGCAGGGCCTCGCTGGGACTGTTTTTT. Full variable domain (missing parts from reference TRBV7-6 and TRBJ1-4): GAGVSQSPRYKVTKRGQDVALRCDPISGHVSLYWYRQALGQGPEFLTYFNYEAQQDKSGLPNDRFSAERPEGSISTLTIQRTEQRDSAMYRCASSSSGRASLGLFFGSGTQLSVL.

This clone has only a few counts. The chain combines TRBV28 with TRBJ2-3; 7 bases are a match to TRBD2. V was pared by 4 bases and J by 0 bases, with 10 bases of the junction left unmatched. The CDR3 runs 17 residues. The germline gives CDR1 MDHEN, CDR2 SYDVKM. This CDR3 is CASSSPIASGSTDTQYF. For the CDR3, the DNA is TGTGCCAGCAGTTCCCCTATTGCTAGCGGTAGCACAGATACGCAGTATTTT.

J is TRBJ1-4 and V is TRBV30; D might be TRBD1 (5 bases). This CDR3 spans 13 amino acids. Germline assignment: CDR1 GTSNPN and CDR2 SVGIG (reference sequence). The V and J ends lost 2 bases and 5 bases respectively, with 9 bases between them. As DNA, the CDR3 is TGTGCCTGGAGTAGACAGCCGAATGAAAAACTGTTTTTT. Amino acid sequence: CAWSRQPNEKLFF.

This clone appeared a single time. V usage is TRBV6-5 and J usage is TRBJ2-2, with TRBD2 as a possible D gene (6 bases). The CDR3 is 13 residues long. Germline V gene data show CDR1 as MNHEY and CDR2 as SVGAGI. V lost 4 bases and J lost 7, with 10 bases in between. The CDR3 sequence: CASSSPGDGELFF. The CDR3 region has the DNA TGTGCCAGCAGTTCTCCGGGGGACGGGGAGCTGTTTTTT.

The chain carries TRBV11-3 and TRBJ2-1, with TRBD2 identical over 13 bases. The CDR3 runs 15 residues. Germline V gives CDR1 SGHNT, CDR2 YENEEA. Germline trimming cut 5 bases from V and 6 bases from J; bases unmatched to any gene: 4. The CDR3 DNA is TGTGCCAGCAGCCCGGGACTAGCGGGGCTCAATGAGCAGTTCTTC. This codes for CASSPGLAGLNEQFF.

The V call is TRBV2, the J call TRBJ1-4; D is undetermined. The germline gives CDR1 SNHLY, CDR2 FYNNEI. V lost 6 bases, J lost 8 bases, and 10 bases lay in between. CDR3 length: 12 amino acids. CDR3 sequence reads: CASRYYGEKLFF. The CDR3 coding sequence is TGTGCCAGCAGGTACTATGGGGAAAAACTGTTTTTT.

This clone was found a few times. V is TRBV27 and J is TRBJ2-5; a possible D gene is TRBD2 (5 bases). The V end was cut by 7 bases, the J end by 5 bases, with 20 bases between. The CDR3 spans 15 residues. Germline V gives CDR1 MNHEY, CDR2 SMNVEV (reference sequence). The CDR3 coding sequence is TGTGCCAGCAAAAAGCTCGGGATGCCTGCGGAGACCCAGTACTTC. Its translation: CASKKLGMPAETQYF.